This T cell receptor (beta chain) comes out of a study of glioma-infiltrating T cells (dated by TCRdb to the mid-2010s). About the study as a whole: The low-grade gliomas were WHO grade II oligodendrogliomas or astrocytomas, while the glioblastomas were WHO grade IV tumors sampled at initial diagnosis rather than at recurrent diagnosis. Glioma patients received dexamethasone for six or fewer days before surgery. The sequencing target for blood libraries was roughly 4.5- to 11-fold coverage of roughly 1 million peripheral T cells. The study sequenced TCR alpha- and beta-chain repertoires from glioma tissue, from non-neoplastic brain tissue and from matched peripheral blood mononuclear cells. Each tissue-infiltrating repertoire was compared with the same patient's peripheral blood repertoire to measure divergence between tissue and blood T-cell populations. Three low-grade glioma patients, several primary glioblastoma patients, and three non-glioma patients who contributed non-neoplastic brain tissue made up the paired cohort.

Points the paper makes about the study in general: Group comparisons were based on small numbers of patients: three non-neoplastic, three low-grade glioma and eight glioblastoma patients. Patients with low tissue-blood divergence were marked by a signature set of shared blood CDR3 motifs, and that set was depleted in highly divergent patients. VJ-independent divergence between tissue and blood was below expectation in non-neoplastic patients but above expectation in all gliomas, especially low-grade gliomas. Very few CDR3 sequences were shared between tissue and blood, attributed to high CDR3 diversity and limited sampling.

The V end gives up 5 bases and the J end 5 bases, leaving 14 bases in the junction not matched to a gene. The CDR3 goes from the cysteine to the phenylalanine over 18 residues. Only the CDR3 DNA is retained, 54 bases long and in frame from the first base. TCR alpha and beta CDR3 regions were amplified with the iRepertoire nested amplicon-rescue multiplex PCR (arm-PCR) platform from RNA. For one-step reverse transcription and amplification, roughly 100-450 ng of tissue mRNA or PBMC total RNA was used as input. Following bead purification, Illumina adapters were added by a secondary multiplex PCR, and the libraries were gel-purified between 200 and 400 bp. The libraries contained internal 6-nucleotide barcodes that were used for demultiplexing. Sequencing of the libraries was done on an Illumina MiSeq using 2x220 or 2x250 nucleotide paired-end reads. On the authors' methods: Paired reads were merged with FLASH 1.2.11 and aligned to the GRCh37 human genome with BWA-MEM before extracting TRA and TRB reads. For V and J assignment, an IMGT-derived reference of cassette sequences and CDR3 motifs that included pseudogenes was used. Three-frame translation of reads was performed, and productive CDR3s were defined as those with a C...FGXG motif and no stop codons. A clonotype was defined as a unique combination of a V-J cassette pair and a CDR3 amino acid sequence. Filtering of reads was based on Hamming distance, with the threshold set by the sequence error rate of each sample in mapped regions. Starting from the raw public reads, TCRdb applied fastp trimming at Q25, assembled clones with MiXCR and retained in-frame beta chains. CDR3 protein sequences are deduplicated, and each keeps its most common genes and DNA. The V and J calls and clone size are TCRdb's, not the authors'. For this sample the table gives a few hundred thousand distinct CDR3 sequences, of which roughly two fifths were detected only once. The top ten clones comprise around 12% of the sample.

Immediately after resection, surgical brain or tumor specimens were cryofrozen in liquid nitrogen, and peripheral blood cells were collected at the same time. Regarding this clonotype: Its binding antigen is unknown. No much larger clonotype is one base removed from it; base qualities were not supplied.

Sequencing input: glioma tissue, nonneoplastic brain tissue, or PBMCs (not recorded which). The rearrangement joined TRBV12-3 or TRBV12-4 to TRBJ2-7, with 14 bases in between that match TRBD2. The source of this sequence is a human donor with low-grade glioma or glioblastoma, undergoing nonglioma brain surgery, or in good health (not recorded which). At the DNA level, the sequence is TGTGCCAGCAGTGTTACTGGGGGGGGACTAGCGGGAGTTGACGAGCAGTACTTC. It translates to CASSVTGGGLAGVDEQYF.